A single sample is the source of the 25 T cell receptor beta chains below, sequenced in a study of blood T cells in healthy people across ages. A sample-barcoded 5' primer and a J-beta primer mix were used in a second PCR of roughly 7 to 11 cycles. TCRdb reprocessed the 5' RACE reads via MiXCR and lists one record per CDR3 protein. The sample has about 1.5 million distinct CDR3 sequences; 42% are singletons. The sequencing input was blood. Source of these receptors: a woman under 30 in good health.

This sequence joins TRBV6-2 or TRBV6-3 and TRBJ2-1, with D tentatively TRBD2 (7 bases). Trimming stripped 4 bases from V and 0 bases from J, with 16 bases between. CDR1 MNHEY and CDR2 SVGEGT come from the germline V gene. The CDR3 sequence is 17 residues long. Here the CDR3 reads CASSFRGAESSYNEQFF. Here the CDR3 DNA reads TGTGCCAGCAGTTTCCGGGGGGCCGAGAGCTCCTACAATGAGCAGTTCTTC.

The sample holds many counts of this clonotype. The J gene is TRBJ2-1, the V gene TRBV29-1; the match to TRBD1 covers 9 bases. This CDR3 is built from 13 residues. V dropped 3 bases and J dropped 6; count of bases not matched to a gene: 3. CDR1 SQVTM and CDR2 ANQGSEA come from the germline V gene. CDR3 bases: TGCAGCGTTGAGGACAGGGGCATCAATGAGCAGTTCTTC. Translation gives CSVEDRGINEQFF.

Only a few counts were recorded for this clonotype. This sequence joins TRBV20-1 and TRBJ2-1; 15 bases fit TRBD2. The CDR3 runs 15 residues. V was clipped by 7 bases and J by 7 bases; unmatched bases: 8. Germline V CDR1 and CDR2: DFQATT, SNEGSKA (reference sequence). The CDR3 coding sequence is TGCAGTGTTATCTCCGGGACTAGCGGGAGGAATGAGCAGTTCTTC. It is translated as CSVISGTSGRNEQFF.

The chain has TRBV7-9 and TRBJ2-1; D might be TRBD2 (6 bases). The J call is uncertain, as TRBJ2-7 better fits the DNA end. Germline loops: CDR1 SEHNR, CDR2 FQNEAQ (reference sequence). The CDR3 is 18 residues long. The CDR3 coding sequence is TGTGCCAGCAGCCTTGCGGGACGGGACCTAAGCTCCTACAATGAGCAGTACTTC. Translating gives CASSLAGRDLSSYNEQYF.

In this sample, this clonotype turned up a few times. The rearrangement uses TRBV7-2 and TRBJ2-1; D possibly corresponds to TRBD1 (7 bases). The CDR3 has 14 residues. Germline V gene data show CDR1 as SGHTA and CDR2 as FQGNSA. Trimming removed 5 bases from V and 7 bases from J, with 15 bases in between. In DNA, the CDR3 is TGTGCCAGCAGCCGCGGGACAGTTCAAAATGAGCAGTTCTTC. This encodes CASSRGTVQNEQFF.

The V call is TRBV4-2, the J call TRBJ2-3; 7 bases are shared with TRBD2. The germline V gene encodes CDR1 LGHNA and CDR2 YNFKEQ. The CDR3 covers 17 residues. The J segment lost 4 bases and the V segment lost 0 bases, leaving 10 bases of the junction unmatched. The CDR3 here is CASSQEGIAGLADTQYF. The CDR3 DNA follows: TGTGCCAGCAGCCAAGAAGGAATAGCGGGTCTTGCAGATACGCAGTATTTT.

The chain joins TRBV2 to TRBJ1-6; tentatively, D is TRBD1 (6 bases). This CDR3 is 16 amino acids long. With 5 bases removed from V and 0 bases from J, the gap between germline ends came to 11 bases. CDR1 is SNHLY and CDR2 is FYNNEI in the germline V gene. The CDR3 is CASSRQASSYNSPLHF. The CDR3 DNA is TGTGCCAGCAGTCGACAGGCGAGCTCCTATAATTCACCCCTCCACTTT.

The chain couples TRBV4-1 to TRBJ2-3, with 10 bases matching TRBD2. Per germline, CDR1 MGHRA and CDR2 YSYEKL. Trimming cost V 1 base and J 1 base; bases outside gene matches: 8. The CDR3 consists of 18 residues. In nucleotides, the CDR3 is TGCGCCAGCAGCCAAGTGGTAGCGGGAGGAGGAGGCACAGATACGCAGTATTTT. This codes for CASSQVVAGGGGTDTQYF.

This clonotype is a singleton in its sample. The chain employs TRBV9 and TRBJ2-3; D gene uncertain. This CDR3 spans 15 amino acids. Between the trimmed V and J ends, which lost 0 bases and 4 bases, there was a span of 12 bases. CDR1 is SGDLS, CDR2 YYNGEE, per germline. The CDR3 is CASSVAGVMADTQYF. The CDR3 DNA sequence: TGTGCCAGCAGCGTAGCTGGCGTGATGGCAGATACGCAGTATTTT.

This sequence joins TRBV11-2 and TRBJ2-3; D unresolved. The CDR3 runs to 12 residues. With 8 bases removed from V and 8 bases from J, the gap between germline ends came to 14 bases. CDR1 is SGHAT, CDR2 FQNNGV, per germline. CDR3 coding DNA: TGTGCCAGCCGATCAACGAGTGGTACGCAGTATTTT. This translates into CASRSTSGTQYF. The variable domain in full, completed from reference TRBV11-2 and TRBJ2-3, reads EAGVAQSPRYKIIEKRQSVAFWCNPISGHATLYWYQQILGQGPKLLIQFQNNGVVDDSQLPKDRFSAERLKGVDSTLKIQPAKLEDSAVYLCASRSTSGTQYFGPGTRLTVL.

This clonotype was detected a few times. This chain connects TRBV6-1 to TRBJ1-2, with 7 bases aligning to TRBD1. This CDR3 has 13 residues. Germline assignment: CDR1 MNHNS and CDR2 SASEGT. V was clipped by 5 bases and J by 8 bases; unmatched bases: 8. The CDR3 region is CASSQQGKGGYTF. The CDR3 nucleotides are TGTGCCAGCAGTCAACAGGGGAAGGGGGGCTACACCTTC.

This clonotype was seen a handful of times. This chain uses TRBV7-9 with TRBJ2-1; perhaps TRBD1 as D (6 bases). Trimming pared 1 base from V and 6 bases from J, leaving 10 bases between. This CDR3 has 14 residues. The germline V gene has CDR1 SEHNR and CDR2 FQNEAQ (reference sequence). In DNA form, the CDR3 reads TGTGCCAGCAGCTTAGTAGGGGGAGTCAATGAGCAGTTCTTC. It codes for CASSLVGGVNEQFF.

This clonotype occurred once. CDR3 in DNA: TGTGCCAGCAGTTTGACCAGGGGGGGTGAGCAGTTCTTC. Translation: CASSLTRGGEQFF. The chain joins TRBV12-3 or TRBV12-4 to TRBJ2-1, with D possibly being TRBD1 or TRBD2 (7 bases each). The CDR3 has 13 residues. Deletions cut 3 bases from V and 9 bases from J, with 12 bases between.

The V call is TRBV4-3, the J call TRBJ1-1, with a possible D match to TRBD1 (5 bases). V lost 4 bases and J 6 bases, leaving 18 bases between the germline ends. Germline assignment: CDR1 LGHNA and CDR2 YSLEER. The CDR3 covers 15 residues. For the CDR3, the DNA is TGCGCCAGCAGCCGAGTGTCCGGGGGTATCGCTGAAGCTTTCTTT. It is translated as CASSRVSGGIAEAFF.

A few counts support this clonotype. The rearrangement uses TRBV7-9 and TRBJ1-2; D ambiguous. The CDR3 has 14 residues. V lost 2 bases to trimming and J lost 0 bases, with 7 bases between them. Germline V gene sequence: CDR1 SEHNR, CDR2 FQNEAQ (reference sequence). The CDR3 reads CASSLSETNYGYTF. CDR3 DNA sequence: TGTGCCAGCAGCTTATCTGAAACTAACTATGGCTACACCTTC.

This rearrangement joins TRBV29-1 to TRBJ1-1, with a weak D call TRBD1 (6 bases). The CDR3 loop spans 13 amino acids. CDR1 SQVTM and CDR2 ANQGSEA come from the germline V gene. Deletions cut 6 bases from V and 10 bases from J, with 21 bases between. The CDR3 loop reads CSVGGRAYTGAFF. The CDR3 DNA is TGCAGCGTGGGGGGGCGGGCATACACGGGAGCTTTCTTT.

The genes are TRBV27 and TRBJ2-1, with 11 bases matching TRBD2. Germline CDR1 is MNHEY and CDR2 is SMNVEV (reference sequence). There are 15 residues in the CDR3. V trimming: 7 bases; J trimming: 4 bases; junction bases outside the gene matches: 6. The CDR3 reads CASNMTSGEYNEQFF. CDR3 coding DNA: TGTGCCAGCAATATGACTAGCGGGGAGTACAATGAGCAGTTCTTC.

This chain joins TRBV15 and TRBJ2-5; 9 nucleotides match TRBD1. The CDR3 consists of 16 residues. The junction had 6 bases not matched to a gene; V was cut back by 2 bases and J by 2 bases. The V gene's germline CDR1 is LNHNV and CDR2 YYDKDF (reference sequence). DNA for the CDR3: TGTGCCACCAGCAGAATAGGGACAGGGAAACAAGAGACCCAGTACTTC. Its protein is CATSRIGTGKQETQYF.

The sample holds a few counts of this clonotype. V is TRBV7-2 and J is TRBJ2-3; D is uncertain. Trimming shortened V by 5 bases and J by 6 bases, and 18 bases separated the two germline ends. Germline V gives CDR1 SGHTA, CDR2 FQGNSA. This CDR3 spans 15 amino acids. In DNA, the CDR3 is TGTGCCAGCAGCAATTACCCCCTTCCCGTGGATACGCAGTATTTT. Protein product: CASSNYPLPVDTQYF.

The chain links TRBV21-1 to TRBJ2-3. TRBV21-1 is a pseudogene locus. CDR3 length: 14 residues. The CDR3, as DNA: TGTGCCAGCAGCAAAGATCCAGACCCAGATACGCAGTATTTT. Its translation is CASSKDPDPDTQYF.

The chain links TRBV6-2 or TRBV6-3 to TRBJ2-3; 10 bases map to TRBD2. The CDR3 has 17 residues. Germline V gene data show CDR1 as MNHEY and CDR2 as SVGEGT. V lost 7 bases and J lost 7; bases outside the gene matches: 17. The CDR3 sequence is CASKPVASGSGSYTQYF. The DNA of the CDR3 is TGTGCCAGCAAACCTGTGGCTAGCGGGAGCGGTTCCTATACGCAGTATTTT.

The chain links TRBV9 to TRBJ2-3; 7 bases line up with TRBD2. There are 14 residues in the CDR3. The ends lost 3 bases at V and 7 bases at J; junction bases unmatched: 8. The germline V gene encodes CDR1 SGDLS and CDR2 YYNGEE. The CDR3 sequence is CASSATSDSYTQYF. DNA for the CDR3: TGTGCCAGCAGCGCAACTAGCGACTCTTATACGCAGTATTTT. The full variable domain, in which reference TRBV9 and TRBJ2-3 provide the parts outside the CDR3, is DSGVTQTPKHLITATGQRVTLRCSPRSGDLSVYWYQQSLDQGLQFLIQYYNGEERAKGNILERFSAQQFPDLHSELNLSSLELGDSALYFCASSATSDSYTQYFGPGTRLTVL.

The V gene is TRBV12-3 or TRBV12-4, the J gene TRBJ2-4, with D unresolved. Trimming took off 3 bases at V and 4 bases at J, with 13 bases between the two ends. This CDR3 is built from 15 residues. Here the CDR3 reads CASSFFNGAKNIQYF. CDR3 sequence (DNA): TGTGCCAGCAGTTTCTTCAACGGTGCTAAAAACATTCAGTACTTC.

The chain has TRBV28 and TRBJ1-1, with a possible D match to TRBD1 (5 bases). The CDR3 runs to 12 residues. Trimming shortened V by 11 bases and J by 4 bases, and 14 bases separated the two germline ends. Germline CDR1 is MDHEN and CDR2 is SYDVKM. In nucleotides, the CDR3 is TGTGCCGGAGGGGAAGATAGCACTGAAGCTTTCTTT. It encodes CAGGEDSTEAFF.

The genes are TRBV7-2 and TRBJ2-6; D remains ambiguous. CDR1 and CDR2 (germline): SGHTA, FQGNSA. CDR3 length equals 16 residues. Trimming removed 4 bases from V and 1 base from J, with 11 bases in between. The CDR3 spells CASSSSVVSGANVLTF. CDR3 bases: TGTGCCAGCAGCTCATCTGTGGTGTCTGGGGCCAACGTCCTGACTTTC.